Included here is one T cell receptor (beta chain) sequence, with context. No antigen is known for it. Trimming took 5 bases from V and 5 from J; bases not matched to a gene: 2. The CDR3 extends over 13 amino acids. Germline CDR1 reads MDHEN; CDR2 reads SYDVKM. Data came from immunoSEQ multiplex PCR; TCRdb stores just in-frame clones and leaves some out. Of some 2.4 million clones in the sample, approximately 94% were seen once. The data belong to a study of shared clonotypes between healthy human individuals. Study-level findings and limits: Non-shared clonotypes displayed generation probabilities falling below those of clonotypes present in all four donors. Rarefaction gave evidence that sorted-subset sequencing remained incomplete despite large depth.

The chain has TRBV28 and TRBJ2-3, with 9 bases aligning to TRBD2. This TCR was sampled from a young man in good health. Some clones in this sample may be carry-over from other donors' samples. Sequenced input: naive CD4+ T cells from PBMCs. Subset here: CD45RA+ positively selected. CDR3 coding DNA: TGTGCCAGCAGTCTAGCGGGGATAGATACGCAGTATTTT. Its protein product is CASSLAGIDTQYF.